The 27 T cell receptor beta chains listed next were all sequenced from one sample in a study of cytomegalovirus exposure and HLA in healthy donors. This PCR relied on a set of 60 Vbeta primers and 13 Jbeta primers. The data were produced by immunoSEQ multiplex PCR, yet TCRdb's version contains in-frame clones alone and is incomplete. The sample comprises 150,000 to 200,000 clones, over 80% of which are singletons, and around 1.5% rests with the top ten. Source material: PBMCs. The source is a girl aged 5 to 17 in good health and CMV-seropositive.

The V call is TRBV30, the J call TRBJ1-6; tentative D call: TRBD1 (6 bases). V lost 5 bases and J 0 bases, leaving 20 bases between the germline ends. Germline V gene data show CDR1 as GTSNPN and CDR2 as SVGIG (reference sequence). The CDR3 runs to 18 residues. In DNA, the CDR3 is TGTGCCTGGTCCGGACAGAGGGGTTCAGGCTCCTATAATTCACCCCTCCACTTT. Protein product: CAWSGQRGSGSYNSPLHF.

The chain uses TRBV9 and TRBJ1-5, with TRBD1 matching 7 bases. The CDR3 has 18 residues. The J segment lost 9 bases and the V segment lost 4 bases, leaving 22 bases of the junction unmatched. Germline CDR1 is SGDLS and CDR2 is YYNGEE. This chain's CDR3 is CASSPSPIETGRRWPQHF. The CDR3 DNA sequence: TGTGCCAGCAGCCCCTCCCCGATTGAGACAGGGAGGAGGTGGCCCCAGCATTTT.

The chain combines TRBV6-5 with TRBJ2-7; 9 bases fit TRBD1. Germline CDR1 MNHEY, CDR2 SVGAGI. The CDR3 contains 13 residues. V was clipped by 2 bases and J by 6 bases; unmatched bases: 2. The chain's CDR3 is CASSYGTGSEQYF. The CDR3 coding sequence is TGTGCCAGCAGTTACGGGACAGGGTCCGAGCAGTACTTC.

V is TRBV7-9 and J is TRBJ2-5; D might be TRBD2 (5 bases). The CDR3 loop spans 16 amino acids. CDR1 SEHNR and CDR2 FQNEAQ come from the germline V gene (reference sequence). Trimming removed 1 base at V and 5 bases at J, with 17 bases between. The CDR3 coding sequence is TGTGCCAGCAGCTTAGTGACGTGGACTGCACGGGAGACCCAGTACTTC. This sequence encodes CASSLVTWTARETQYF.

The CDR3 bases are TGTGCCAGCAGTTTGACAGACTATGGCTACACCTTC. Translated: CASSLTDYGYTF. The chain links TRBV28 to TRBJ1-2; possible D gene TRBD1, 5 bases. V was pared by 3 bases and J by 3 bases, with 5 bases between. In germline, CDR1 is MDHEN, CDR2 SYDVKM. The CDR3 is made up of 12 amino acids.

The chain employs TRBV7-6 and TRBJ2-1; 8 positions match TRBD2. The CDR3 has 16 amino acids. Germline CDR1 reads SGHVS; CDR2 reads FNYEAQ. Trimming took 2 bases from V and 9 from J; bases not matched to a gene: 12. The CDR3 nucleotides read TGTGCCAGCAGCTTACCCCTTTCGGGGGGGGCTATTGAGCAGTTCTTC. As protein: CASSLPLSGGAIEQFF.

This chain uses TRBV9 with TRBJ2-1; TRBD2 aligns across 10 bases. V shed 4 bases and J 10 bases; nucleotides not matched to a gene: 14. The CDR3 consists of 16 residues. CDR1 and CDR2 (germline): SGDLS, YYNGEE. CDR3: CASSNPTSGAWEEQFF. Written as DNA, the CDR3 is TGTGCCAGCAGCAACCCCACTAGCGGGGCCTGGGAAGAGCAGTTCTTC.

CDR3 bases: TGTGCCAGCAGCTTATTTTTCGGCGGAGGAAACACCATATATTTT. This codes for CASSLFFGGGNTIYF. This chain connects TRBV11-2 to TRBJ1-3, with unresolved D. This CDR3 is 15 amino acids long. Germline CDR1 and CDR2: SGHAT and FQNNGV. V was shortened by 2 bases and J by 4 bases, with 12 bases between the two germline ends.

The chain carries TRBV29-1 and TRBJ2-1; no clear D. The V and J ends lost 5 bases and 8 bases respectively, with 13 bases between them. Germline CDR1 and CDR2: SQVTM and ANQGSEA. The CDR3 spans 12 residues. The CDR3 nucleotides are TGCAGCGTTCGAGGCCAGCCCCATGAGCAGTTCTTC. Protein sequence: CSVRGQPHEQFF.

In this sample, this clone turned up once. The rearrangement uses TRBV12-5 and TRBJ2-1, with TRBD1 as a possible D gene (6 bases). Germline V gene data show CDR1 as LGHNT and CDR2 as FRNRAP. V gave up 6 bases and J gave up 2 bases, with 14 bases separating them. This CDR3 spans 15 amino acids. In DNA form, the CDR3 reads TGTGCTAGTGGGCTGACAGGCGGTGCCTACAATGAGCAGTTCTTC. Its translation is CASGLTGGAYNEQFF.

V gene TRBV10-3 combines with J gene TRBJ1-2, with TRBD1 matching over 8 bases. Trimming cost V 5 bases and J 4 bases; bases outside gene matches: 6. In germline, CDR1 is ENHRY, CDR2 SYGVKD. The CDR3 contains 14 residues. CDR3 bases: TGTGCCATCAGTATAGGGACAGGACCCTATGGCTACACCTTC. The encoded protein is CAISIGTGPYGYTF.

The V call is TRBV2, the J call TRBJ2-1; 8 bases align to TRBD2. This CDR3 region has 15 residues. Germline V gene lookup returns CDR1 SNHLY and CDR2 FYNNEI. The V segment lost 8 bases and the J segment 1 base; nucleotides outside the gene matches: 7. The CDR3 is CASCDGTRSYNEQFF. The CDR3 coding sequence is TGTGCCAGCTGCGACGGGACTAGGTCCTACAATGAGCAGTTCTTC.

This chain joins TRBV9 and TRBJ1-2; the match to TRBD1 covers 10 bases. After removal of 6 bases from V and 8 bases from J, the junction contained 16 bases not matched to a gene. This CDR3 has 16 amino acids. Germline assignment: CDR1 SGDLS and CDR2 YYNGEE. The CDR3 loop reads CASTPRPWGQGYGYTF. The CDR3 DNA reads as TGTGCCAGCACCCCACGTCCGTGGGGACAGGGGTACGGCTACACCTTC.

The CDR3 protein is CASNPPGTGVPDTQYF. As DNA, the CDR3 is TGTGCCAGCAACCCTCCCGGGACAGGGGTCCCAGATACGCAGTATTTT. The chain joins TRBV5-8 to TRBJ2-3, with TRBD1 matching over 10 bases. The CDR3 contains 16 residues. V lost 6 bases, J lost 4 bases, and 11 bases stayed unmatched. Germline V gene data show CDR1 as SGHTS and CDR2 as YDEGEE.

The rearrangement links TRBV21-1 to TRBJ1-5; TRBD1, the D gene given by the table, was not confirmed from the DNA. TRBV21-1 is annotated as a pseudogene. The CDR3 has 16 amino acids. The CDR3 reads CASITSGLYGNQPQHF. CDR3 nucleotides: TGTGCCAGCATAACGTCAGGGCTATACGGCAATCAGCCCCAGCATTTT.

The chain recombines TRBV9 with TRBJ2-1, with 8 bases matching TRBD2. With 0 bases clipped from V and 8 bases from J, the junction kept 7 bases outside the gene matches. CDR3 length: 15 amino acids. Germline V gene sequence: CDR1 SGDLS, CDR2 YYNGEE. The CDR3 loop is CASSVGAGGDDEQFF. The CDR3 bases are TGTGCCAGCAGCGTAGGGGCCGGGGGGGACGATGAGCAGTTCTTC.

The genes are TRBV19 and TRBJ1-2; D remains unclear. V was clipped by 5 bases and J by 5 bases, with 9 bases between them. The CDR3 sequence is 12 residues long. Looked up from germline, CDR1 is LNHDA and CDR2 is SQIVND (reference sequence). CDR3 region: CASSWQNYGYTF. The CDR3 nucleotides read TGTGCCAGTAGTTGGCAGAATTATGGCTACACCTTC.

V gene TRBV27 combines with J gene TRBJ1-4, with D hard to call. This CDR3 spans 14 amino acids. Per germline, CDR1 MNHEY and CDR2 SMNVEV (reference sequence). The V and J ends lost 6 bases and 0 bases respectively, with 8 bases between them. The CDR3 coding sequence is TGTGCCAGCAGAAGCGGTGCAACTAATGAAAAACTGTTTTTT. Translation gives CASRSGATNEKLFF. The full variable domain, in which reference TRBV27 and TRBJ1-4 provide the parts outside the CDR3, is EAQVTQNPRYLITVTGKKLTVTCSQNMNHEYMSWYRQDPGLGLRQIYYSMNVEVTDKGDVPEGYKVSRKEKRNFPLILESPSPNQTSLYFCASRSGATNEKLFFGSGTQLSVL.

The V call is TRBV5-1, the J call TRBJ1-1; possibly TRBD1 for D (5 bases). Per germline, CDR1 SGHRS and CDR2 YFSETQ. Trimming stripped 6 bases from V and 3 bases from J, with 21 bases between. CDR3 size: 16 residues. DNA for the CDR3: TGCGCCAGCACCTCAGGAGGGGCAGGAGGGTACACTGAAGCTTTCTTT. This encodes CASTSGGAGGYTEAFF.

The chain couples TRBV28 to TRBJ1-5; no firm D call. The CDR3 contains 11 residues. Germline CDR1 and CDR2: MDHEN and SYDVKM. V was cut by 11 bases and J by 5 bases, with 10 bases left in between. The CDR3 is CAAEGDQPQHF. CDR3 DNA: TGTGCCGCGGAGGGAGATCAGCCCCAGCATTTT.

In DNA form, the CDR3 reads TGTGCCATCAGTGTTCGAGAGGAAGAAAAACTGTTTTTT. It specifies CAISVREEEKLFF. The chain is built from TRBV10-3 and TRBJ1-4, with no clear D. The CDR3 length is 13 residues. Trimming removed 4 bases from V and 8 bases from J, with 11 bases in between. In germline, CDR1 is ENHRY, CDR2 SYGVKD.

The chain carries TRBV19 and TRBJ2-1; 14 bases line up with TRBD2. Germline CDR1 and CDR2: LNHDA and SQIVND (reference sequence). The ends lost 4 bases at V and 7 bases at J; junction bases unmatched: 6. The CDR3 consists of 16 residues. As DNA, the CDR3 is TGTGCCAGTAGTACGGGACTAGCGGGAGTCGGTAATGAGCAGTTCTTC. It yields the protein CASSTGLAGVGNEQFF.

The V gene is TRBV10-1, the J gene TRBJ2-3; 10 bases align to TRBD2. The CDR3 is 17 residues long. CDR1 and CDR2 from the germline V gene are WNHNN and SYGVQD (reference sequence). V gave up 6 bases and J gave up 6 bases; unmatched junction bases: 15. In DNA, the CDR3 is TGCGCCAGCAGCAGGACTAGCGGATCCTTAATCCCTGATACGCAGTATTTT. It translates to CASSRTSGSLIPDTQYF.

This chain uses TRBV7-2 with TRBJ1-2, with D maybe TRBD1 (5 bases). The CDR3 has 17 residues. Per the germline V gene, CDR1 is SGHTA and CDR2 is FQGNSA. V was cut by 0 bases and J by 2 bases, with 16 bases left in between. The CDR3: CASSLALNRQSNYGYTF. The DNA for the CDR3 is TGTGCCAGCAGCTTAGCGCTAAATCGACAGTCGAACTATGGCTACACCTTC.

This chain uses TRBV7-2 with TRBJ2-7; 12 bases match TRBD2. The CDR3 contains 18 residues. Per germline, CDR1 SGHTA and CDR2 FQGNSA. The trim removed 4 bases at V and 3 bases at J, leaving 13 bases unmatched. The DNA of the CDR3 is TGTGCCAGCAGCTCCGGGTTTGCTAGCGGGAGGGCCGTCTACGAGCAGTACTTC. Translating it yields CASSSGFASGRAVYEQYF.

The chain employs TRBV15 and TRBJ2-5; tentatively, D is TRBD2 (6 bases). CDR1 is LNHNV, CDR2 YYDKDF, per germline (reference sequence). V was pared by 1 base and J by 1 base, with 13 bases between. This CDR3 is 16 amino acids long. The CDR3 reads CATSRGGSGAQETQYF. In DNA form, the CDR3 reads TGTGCCACCAGCAGAGGGGGTAGCGGTGCCCAAGAGACCCAGTACTTC.

The rearrangement uses TRBV5-6 and TRBJ2-5, with 10 bases matching TRBD2. After removal of 0 bases from V and 0 bases from J, the junction contained 11 bases not matched to a gene. CDR3 length: 19 residues. Germline-derived CDR1 and CDR2 are SGHDT and YYEEEE. CDR3: CASSLGGLAGAAYQETQYF. The CDR3 nucleotides read TGTGCCAGCAGCTTGGGGGGCCTAGCGGGGGCCGCGTACCAAGAGACCCAGTACTTC.